The 28 T cell receptor beta chains below were found in one sample sequenced in a study of cytomegalovirus exposure and HLA in healthy donors. PCR used 60 Vbeta primers and 13 Jbeta primers. Clones were sequenced by immunoSEQ multiplex PCR, and TCRdb holds only the in-frame ones, with some missing. The sample contains around 200,000 clones, around 83% of which appear only once. Sequencing was done on a sample of PBMCs. These receptors originate from a middle-aged woman in good health and CMV-seronegative.

The V and J genes are TRBV5-4 and TRBJ1-4, with TRBD1 matching 7 bases. The CDR3 extends over 15 amino acids. CDR1 SGHNT and CDR2 YYREEE come from the germline V gene (reference sequence). The junction had 3 bases not matched to a gene; V was cut back by 4 bases and J by 0 bases. The CDR3 DNA is TGTGCCAGCAGCACGGGACAGCCAACTAATGAAAAACTGTTTTTT. This translates into CASSTGQPTNEKLFF. The full variable domain, rest sourced from reference TRBV5-4 and TRBJ1-4, is ETGVTQSPTHLIKTRGQQVTLRCSSQSGHNTVSWYQQALGQGPQFIFQYYREEENGRGNFPPRFSGLQFPNYSSELNVNALELDDSALYLCASSTGQPTNEKLFFGSGTQLSVL.

DNA for the CDR3: TGCGCCAGCAGCCCCGGACAGGGGAGGACAGATACGCAGTATTTT. Translated, it gives CASSPGQGRTDTQYF. The chain combines TRBV5-1 with TRBJ2-3, with TRBD1 identical over 9 bases. Germline V lookup: CDR1 SGHRS, CDR2 YFSETQ. This CDR3 has 15 residues. J was trimmed by 3 bases and V by 4 bases; bases with no gene match: 6.

The rearrangement links TRBV11-1 to TRBJ1-1, with 11 positions matching TRBD1. Germline CDR1 is SGHAT and CDR2 is FQDESV (reference sequence). V lost 4 bases and J lost 5; bases outside the gene matches: 6. The length of the CDR3 is 15 residues. CDR3 in DNA: TGTGCCAGCAGCTCTACCGGGACAGGGGGGACTGAAGCTTTCTTT. Its translation: CASSSTGTGGTEAFF.

This clone was seen just once. The V and J genes are TRBV11-2 and TRBJ2-3; 9 bases agree with TRBD2. CDR3 length equals 18 residues. Germline lookup yields CDR1 SGHAT and CDR2 FQNNGV. After removal of 4 bases from V and 4 bases from J, the junction contained 15 bases not matched to a gene. The CDR3 DNA reads TGTGCCAGCAGCTCCGATTTACTAGCGGGTAGCTGGGCAGATACGCAGTATTTT. This encodes CASSSDLLAGSWADTQYF.

The DNA of the CDR3 is TGTGCCAGCAGCTGGACTGAAAGCTCCTACGAGCAGTACTTC. The encoded protein is CASSWTESSYEQYF. V and J are TRBV11-2 and TRBJ2-7; TRBD2 might be the D (5 bases). The germline V gene encodes CDR1 SGHAT and CDR2 FQNNGV. The CDR3 spans 14 residues. The ends were cut back, 4 bases at V and 0 bases at J, with 10 bases in the middle. Supplemented by reference TRBV11-2 and TRBJ2-7, the full variable domain reads EAGVAQSPRYKIIEKRQSVAFWCNPISGHATLYWYQQILGQGPKLLIQFQNNGVVDDSQLPKDRFSAERLKGVDSTLKIQPAKLEDSAVYLCASSWTESSYEQYFGPGTRLTVT.

This chain links TRBV29-1 with TRBJ2-1; the match to TRBD2 covers 9 bases. This CDR3 has 13 amino acids. Losses at the gene ends were 7 bases for V and 9 bases for J; bases not matched to a gene: 10. Germline CDR1 and CDR2: SQVTM and ANQGSEA. CDR3 nucleotide sequence: TGCAGCGCCGAAGCAAGCGGGGGGACTGAGCAGTTCTTC. Residues: CSAEASGGTEQFF.

The rearrangement links TRBV9 to TRBJ2-7, with 9 bases that match TRBD1. There are 15 residues in the CDR3. J lost 5 bases, V lost 0 bases, and 6 bases had no gene match. CDR1 is SGDLS, CDR2 YYNGEE, per germline. CDR3 in DNA: TGTGCCAGCAGCGTAGAGGGACAGGGTCTCAACGAGCAGTACTTC. Translation gives CASSVEGQGLNEQYF.

This clone was counted a few times. V is TRBV6-5 and J is TRBJ1-2; 10 positions agree with TRBD1. The CDR3 spans 14 residues. V shed 6 bases, J shed 8 bases, and the junction held 9 bases outside the gene matches. Per the germline V gene, CDR1 is MNHEY and CDR2 is SVGAGI. CDR3 nucleotides: TGTGCCAGCAGCTCGCGGACAGGGGGACACGGCTACACCTTC. This sequence encodes CASSSRTGGHGYTF.

The chain is built from TRBV5-4 and TRBJ2-5, with TRBD2 as a possible D gene (5 bases). TRBJ2-7 explains the end of the DNA better; the J call may be wrong. The V gene's germline CDR1 is SGHNT and CDR2 YYREEE (reference sequence). The CDR3 extends over 14 amino acids. The CDR3, as DNA: TGTGCCAGCAGCTGGACTGCACCCCAGGACGAGCAGTACTTC. Residues: CASSWTAPQDEQYF.

In this sample, this clone turned up a few times. V and J are TRBV29-1 and TRBJ1-1; tentative D call: TRBD1 (6 bases). The V end was cut by 6 bases, the J end by 5 bases, with 13 bases between. The CDR3 has 12 amino acids. Germline V lookup: CDR1 SQVTM, CDR2 ANQGSEA. The CDR3 region is CSVDTGSTEAFF. The DNA of the CDR3 is TGCAGCGTCGACACAGGGAGTACTGAAGCTTTCTTT.

The count of this clone is one. CDR3 sequence reads: CASSPSRGQYF. The DNA of the CDR3 is TGTGCCAGCAGCCCCAGTCGTGGGCAGTACTTC. This rearrangement joins TRBV11-2 to TRBJ2-7; D call uncertain. Per germline, CDR1 SGHAT and CDR2 FQNNGV. The CDR3 is 11 residues long. The V end lost 5 bases, the J end lost 9 bases, and 11 bases lay between the germline ends.

The J gene is TRBJ2-7, the V gene TRBV11-2, with TRBD2 matching 7 bases. Unmatched junction bases numbered 15, after V lost 4 bases and J lost 3 bases. Germline assignment: CDR1 SGHAT and CDR2 FQNNGV. The CDR3 is 17 residues long. CDR3 residues: CASSSGHSSGEGYEQYF. The CDR3, as DNA: TGTGCCAGCAGCTCCGGTCACTCCAGCGGGGAGGGCTACGAGCAGTACTTC.

This clone has just one count. This chain uses TRBV12-5 with TRBJ2-7; possibly TRBD2 for D (6 bases). Germline CDR1 is LGHNT and CDR2 is FRNRAP. The CDR3 is 13 residues long. CDR3 DNA sequence: TGTCGCAACGTGGGCGGGATTAGGTACGAGCAGTACTTC. It codes for CRNVGGIRYEQYF.

V gene TRBV19 combines with J gene TRBJ2-7; D not certain. The V gene lost 7 bases and the J gene lost 5 bases, with 24 bases spanning the gap. This CDR3 spans 16 amino acids. Germline values: CDR1 LNHDA, CDR2 SQIVND (reference sequence). This CDR3 is CASTSSFYGVIDEQYF. In DNA, the CDR3 is TGTGCCAGTACCTCGTCTTTTTACGGTGTTATCGACGAGCAGTACTTC.

Here the CDR3 reads CASSKVGTGGTEAFF. The DNA of the CDR3 is TGTGCCAGCAGCAAAGTAGGGACAGGGGGAACTGAAGCTTTCTTT. The chain links TRBV21-1 to TRBJ1-1; the table names TRBD1, a call not compared with the DNA. TRBV21-1 is listed as a pseudogene. The CDR3 length is 15 residues.

V gene TRBV27 combines with J gene TRBJ2-1; D might be TRBD1 (5 bases). CDR3 length: 14 amino acids. Trimming removed 1 base at V and 4 bases at J, with 8 bases between. Germline loops: CDR1 MNHEY, CDR2 SMNVEV (reference sequence). CDR3 coding DNA: TGTGCCAGCAGTTTATATGGGGCTTACAATGAGCAGTTCTTC. The encoded protein is CASSLYGAYNEQFF.

This clone was recorded a few times. V and J are TRBV13 and TRBJ2-1; no clear D. The CDR3 is made up of 13 amino acids. V lost 1 base and J 11 bases, leaving 12 bases between the germline ends. Germline loops: CDR1 PRHDT, CDR2 FYEKMQ (reference sequence). In DNA, the CDR3 is TGTGCCAGCAGCTTAGTGGCGGCGATGCAGCAGTTCTTC. This translates into CASSLVAAMQQFF.

The chain has TRBV18 and TRBJ2-3; 9 positions agree with TRBD1. Trimming cost V 7 bases and J 6 bases; bases outside gene matches: 8. In germline, CDR1 is KGHSH, CDR2 LQKENI. The CDR3 consists of 14 residues. This CDR3 is CASFAGDRVDTQYF. CDR3 sequence (DNA): TGTGCCAGCTTTGCTGGGGACAGGGTGGATACGCAGTATTTT.

The chain carries TRBV7-2 and TRBJ2-3, with 8 positions matching TRBD1. Germline CDR1 reads SGHTA; CDR2 reads FQGNSA. The CDR3 covers 14 residues. Trimming removed 3 bases from V and 3 bases from J; junction bases left unmatched: 2. The CDR3 spells CASSFGQGTDTQYF. CDR3 in DNA: TGTGCCAGCAGCTTCGGACAGGGAACAGATACGCAGTATTTT.

This clone was observed a few times. The V and J genes are TRBV28 and TRBJ1-5; no clear D. CDR3 length equals 12 residues. Trimming took off 4 bases at V and 9 bases at J, with 10 bases between the two ends. CDR1 is MDHEN and CDR2 is SYDVKM in the germline V gene. CDR3 in amino acids: CASSSDTRPQHF. The CDR3 DNA reads as TGTGCCAGCAGTTCTGACACCCGGCCCCAGCATTTT.

The chain joins TRBV19 to TRBJ2-1; 10 bases match TRBD2. This CDR3 has 16 residues. Germline trimming cut 4 bases from V and 7 bases from J; bases unmatched to any gene: 10. The germline V gene encodes CDR1 LNHDA and CDR2 SQIVND (reference sequence). CDR3 sequence reads: CASSRSGRADSNEQFF. The CDR3 bases are TGTGCCAGTAGTAGGAGCGGGAGGGCTGATTCGAATGAGCAGTTCTTC.

This CDR3 reads CASSLERGPSYEQYF. The CDR3 DNA sequence: TGTGCCAGCAGCTTGGAGAGGGGGCCCTCCTACGAGCAGTACTTC. The V and J genes are TRBV5-4 and TRBJ2-7; 7 nucleotides agree with TRBD1. The V gene end was trimmed by 0 bases and the J gene end by 0 bases; junction bases not matched to a gene: 3. CDR3 length equals 15 residues. Germline CDR1 and CDR2: SGHNT and YYREEE (reference sequence).

Worth noting for this clone: An end of the junction does not agree with germline; a read error may underlie this. The chain combines TRBV2 with TRBJ2-7, with D possibly TRBD1 on 5 matching bases. Germline V CDR1 and CDR2: SNHLY, FYNNEI. This CDR3 contains 14 residues. This CDR3 is CAGSVRQSSYEQYF. The CDR3 DNA reads TGTGCCGGCAGTGTTAGACAGAGCTCCTACGAGCAGTACTTC.

The gene calls are TRBV5-1 and TRBJ2-1; 12 nucleotides match TRBD2. Germline V gene lookup returns CDR1 SGHRS and CDR2 YFSETQ. V lost 3 bases, J lost 7 bases, and 11 bases stayed unmatched. The CDR3 covers 17 residues. Here the CDR3 DNA reads TGCGCCAGCAGCTCGATGACTAGCGGGAGTGTAAGGAATGAGCAGTTCTTC. Translated: CASSSMTSGSVRNEQFF.

This clone was seen just once. The chain employs TRBV11-2 and TRBJ2-5, with no clear D. The germline CDR1 and CDR2 sequences are SGHAT and FQNNGV. There are 12 residues in the CDR3. V was cut by 3 bases and J by 3 bases, with 5 bases left in between. The CDR3 loop reads CASSLAEETQYF. CDR3 DNA sequence: TGTGCCAGCAGCTTGGCCGAAGAGACCCAGTACTTC.

The rearrangement uses TRBV30 and TRBJ2-7, with D possibly matching TRBD1 (5 bases). The V gene lost 0 bases and the J gene lost 3 bases, with 12 bases spanning the gap. The CDR3 totals 14 residues. Germline CDR1 GTSNPN, CDR2 SVGIG (reference sequence). This chain's CDR3 is CAWSVHPRVYEQYF. In DNA form, the CDR3 reads TGTGCCTGGAGTGTACATCCCAGGGTCTACGAGCAGTACTTC. The whole variable domain, filled in from reference TRBV30 and TRBJ2-7, reads SQTIHQWPATLVQPVGSPLSLECTVEGTSNPNLYWYRQAAGRGLQLLFYSVGIGQISSEVPQNLSASRPQDRQFILSSKKLLLSDSGFYLCAWSVHPRVYEQYFGPGTRLTVT.

The chain couples TRBV10-3 to TRBJ2-1; 8 bases fit TRBD1. The CDR3 consists of 15 residues. V lost 4 bases to trimming and J lost 8 bases; unmatched junction nucleotides: 10. In germline, CDR1 is ENHRY, CDR2 SYGVKD. As DNA, the CDR3 is TGTGCCATCAGTGTCCTTGGACAGGGCTCTGATGAGCAGTTCTTC. Translated: CAISVLGQGSDEQFF.

The chain combines TRBV29-1 with TRBJ2-7; D is perhaps TRBD1 (6 bases). Germline CDR1 SQVTM, CDR2 ANQGSEA. The CDR3 has 14 residues. V was trimmed by 6 bases and J by 0 bases, leaving 15 bases between them. CDR3 in amino acids: CSVRLDSSSYEQYF. The CDR3, as DNA: TGCAGCGTGAGATTGGACAGTAGCTCCTACGAGCAGTACTTC.